Given below is one TCR beta chain in context. This clonotype occurred many times. It lacks a known antigen. No base quality values were provided; no much bigger clone lies one nucleotide off. Taken from cysteine to phenylalanine, the CDR3 has 14 residues. Kept here is only the CDR3 DNA, which spans 42 bases and is read in frame from base 1. V sheds 0 bases and J sheds 1 base, leaving 7 bases between their ends. The germline V gene (reference sequence) yields LGHDT for CDR1 and YNNKEL for CDR2. The sample is drawn from a study of human T cells and chemical hapten exposure (TCRdb year 2021). Turning to the overall study: For sensitization, 2% DPC in acetone was applied to a 2 cm by 2 cm area of upper inner arm skin. Weekly therapeutic DPC doses were additionally applied to the scalp of patients throughout the approximately 23-week study period. Patch testing was done on the upper back using Finn chambers containing 0.01% DPC, and results were scored after 6 days according to International Contact Dermatitis Research Group standards. The mostly female patient cohort included alopecia areata with under or over 50% scalp involvement, alopecia totalis and alopecia universalis. Libraries were combined into a pool for sequencing, and differences in TCR yield between samples came mainly from small differences in library volumes within the pool. In alopecia patients, the study followed how the peripheral blood TCR repertoire changed in vivo over primary and secondary sensitization to diphenylcyclopropenone (DPC), a hapten. Patient blood was sampled pre-sensitization (week 0) and at 2, 6 and about 24 weeks after DPC sensitization. For TCR sequencing, blood came from 25 to 35 alopecia patients at anywhere from one to four time points (pre-sensitization, 2, 6 and 24 weeks). Here is what the overall study found, with its caveats: Because all patients had alopecia, a presumed autoimmune disease, the immune response of the patients might differ from that of healthy individuals. Compared with pre-sensitization or healthy control sets, expanded TCRs formed significantly more large CDR3 similarity clusters, which is consistent with antigen-driven responses. After repeated subsampling, the strength of the expansion versus patch-test correlation and the threshold at which it became significant changed. The number of PT1 expanded TCRs positively correlated with patch test score, significant at thresholds 8, 16 and 32 but not 4. The number of TCRs above 1 in 1000 frequency did not change with DPC sensitization; there was no evidence of global repertoire structure alterations.

Library preparation employed RACE. The reads were generated on a NextSeq 500. Library preparation attached unique molecular identifiers to individual cDNA molecules for quantitative, reproducible TCR counting. Both TCR alpha and TCR beta chains were sequenced from each blood RNA sample. The authors processed their data as follows. The median number of TCRs per sample was some 100,000, ranging from about 23,224 to 750,000. The Decombinator software suite was used to annotate V, J and CDR3 in the TCR reads. For PS versus PT1 abundance plots, all samples were subsampled to the same number of TCRs (28,000). TCRs were defined as expanded if absent before sensitization and observed at least eight times at the 2-week time point. TCRdb reworked the public reads: Q25 trimming with fastp, MiXCR clone assembly, productive beta chains retained. Each CDR3 protein gets just one entry, which takes the most common genes and DNA from the rows behind it. What appears here as the V and J calls and clone size reflects TCRdb's work, not the paper's. A total of 380,000 or so distinct CDR3 sequences appear in this sample, roughly 4.8% of them only once. The ten largest make up around 2.3% of the sample.

In light of the paper, this sample's time point label describes: patch test 1, 2 weeks after DPC sensitization. Read against the paper, the sample's treatment or condition label means: therapeutic diphenylcyclopropenone sensitization with weekly scalp DPC. At each patch-test visit, blood was drawn before the patch test was applied. To be eligible, patients had to be aged 18 to 70, diagnosed with alopecia and judged suitable for DPC therapy, while pregnant patients were excluded. Unfractionated whole blood was collected in Tempus Blood RNA tubes, and total RNA was extracted from that blood. This sequence uses TRBV3-1 and TRBJ2-7; no D gene call is confident. This material consisted of whole blood, taken in connection with sensitization to the hapten diphenylcyclopropenone (DPC). The receptor's source is a woman in her forties or fifties with alopecia areata. Some clones in this sample may be carry-over from other donors' samples. The nucleotide sequence is given as TGTGCCAGCAGCCAAGATTGGGTATCCTACGAGCAGTACTTC. This codes for CASSQDWVSYEQYF.